This TCR beta chain is from a study of radiation and T cells in renal cell carcinoma. This table comes from immunoSEQ multiplex PCR, and its TCRdb copy is limited to in-frame clones, with some not included. The sample shows 40,000 to 50,000 clones, 70% to 85% of them seen only once. This CDR3 region has 15 residues. Germline assignment: CDR1 SGHRS and CDR2 YFSETQ. The V gene end was trimmed by 4 bases and the J gene end by 2 bases; junction bases not matched to a gene: 6. Time point meaning: blood 4 weeks post-SBRT, at nephrectomy. This sample's treatment: 15 Gy SBRT to primary tumor, nephrectomy 4 weeks later. General observations from the study: From baseline, blood top tumor clonotypes peaked at 2 weeks post-radiation.

Concerning this clone: Its specificity is unknown.

The receptor's source is a woman aged 70-85 years with renal cell carcinoma. This chain links TRBV5-1 with TRBJ1-2; TRBD1 matches at 9 bases. Sequencing was performed on blood, taken from a patient whose treatment included radiotherapy and nephrectomy. The CDR3 DNA reads TGCGCCAGCAGCCCCGGGGGGACAGGGAACTATGGCTACACCTTC. Translated: CASSPGGTGNYGYTF.